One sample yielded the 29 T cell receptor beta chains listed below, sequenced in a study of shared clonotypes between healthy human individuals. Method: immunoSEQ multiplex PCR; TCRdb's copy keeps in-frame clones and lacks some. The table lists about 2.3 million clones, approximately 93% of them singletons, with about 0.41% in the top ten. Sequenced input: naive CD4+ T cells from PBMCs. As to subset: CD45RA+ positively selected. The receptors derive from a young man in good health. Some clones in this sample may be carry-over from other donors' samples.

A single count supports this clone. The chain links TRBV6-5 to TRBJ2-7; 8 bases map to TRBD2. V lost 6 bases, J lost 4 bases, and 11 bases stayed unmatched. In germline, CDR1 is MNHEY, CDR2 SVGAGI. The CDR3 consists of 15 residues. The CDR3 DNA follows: TGTGCCAGCAGCCCCCGTAGCCGGGGGGGTTACGAGCAGTACTTC. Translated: CASSPRSRGGYEQYF.

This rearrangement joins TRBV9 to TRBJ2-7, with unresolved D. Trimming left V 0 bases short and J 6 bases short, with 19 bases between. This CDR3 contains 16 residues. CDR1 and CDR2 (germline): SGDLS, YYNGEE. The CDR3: CASSVGLQRSPLEQYF. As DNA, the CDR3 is TGTGCCAGCAGCGTAGGTTTGCAGAGGTCCCCCCTCGAGCAGTACTTC.

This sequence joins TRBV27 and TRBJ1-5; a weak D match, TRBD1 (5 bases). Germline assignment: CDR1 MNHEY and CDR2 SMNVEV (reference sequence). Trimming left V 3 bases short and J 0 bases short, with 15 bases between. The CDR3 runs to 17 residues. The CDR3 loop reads CASSFSIGTASNQPQHF. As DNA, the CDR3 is TGTGCCAGCAGTTTTTCGATTGGGACGGCTAGCAATCAGCCCCAGCATTTT.

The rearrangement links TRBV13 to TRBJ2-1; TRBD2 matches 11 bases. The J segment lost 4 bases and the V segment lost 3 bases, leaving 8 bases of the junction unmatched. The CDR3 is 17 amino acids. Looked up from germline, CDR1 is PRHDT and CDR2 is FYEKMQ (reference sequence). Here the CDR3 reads CASSFYRTSGYYNEQFF. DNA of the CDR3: TGTGCCAGCAGCTTTTATCGGACTAGCGGGTATTACAATGAGCAGTTCTTC.

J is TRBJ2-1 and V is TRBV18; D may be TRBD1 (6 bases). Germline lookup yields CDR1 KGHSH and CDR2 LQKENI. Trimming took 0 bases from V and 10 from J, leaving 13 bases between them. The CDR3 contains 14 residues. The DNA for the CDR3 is TGTGCCAGCTCACCACCCAGACCTCAGGGGGAGCAGTTCTTC. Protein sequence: CASSPPRPQGEQFF.

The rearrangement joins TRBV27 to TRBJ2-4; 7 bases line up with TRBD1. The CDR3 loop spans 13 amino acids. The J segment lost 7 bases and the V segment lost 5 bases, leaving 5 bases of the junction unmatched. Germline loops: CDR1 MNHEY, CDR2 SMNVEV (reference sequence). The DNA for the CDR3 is TGTGCCAGCAGTCCGCGGACAGGCAACATTCAGTACTTC. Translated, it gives CASSPRTGNIQYF.

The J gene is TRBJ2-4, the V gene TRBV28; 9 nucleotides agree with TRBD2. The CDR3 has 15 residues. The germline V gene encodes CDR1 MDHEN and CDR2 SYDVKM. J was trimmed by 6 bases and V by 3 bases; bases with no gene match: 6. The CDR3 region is CASSLRPAGGNIQYF. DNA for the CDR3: TGTGCCAGCAGTTTGAGGCCAGCGGGAGGAAACATTCAGTACTTC.

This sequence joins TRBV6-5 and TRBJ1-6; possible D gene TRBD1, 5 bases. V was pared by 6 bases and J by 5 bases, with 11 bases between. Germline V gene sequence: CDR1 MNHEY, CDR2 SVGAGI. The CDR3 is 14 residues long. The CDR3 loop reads CASSLDRHNSPLHF. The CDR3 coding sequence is TGTGCCAGCAGCCTCGACAGACATAATTCACCCCTCCACTTT.

The CDR3: CASSLFGSGANVLTF. Here the CDR3 DNA reads TGTGCCAGCAGTTTATTTGGCTCTGGGGCCAACGTCCTGACTTTC. The rearrangement links TRBV28 to TRBJ2-6; D gene unclear. V lost 1 base and J 0 bases, leaving 4 bases between the germline ends. Germline values: CDR1 MDHEN, CDR2 SYDVKM. The CDR3 runs 15 residues.

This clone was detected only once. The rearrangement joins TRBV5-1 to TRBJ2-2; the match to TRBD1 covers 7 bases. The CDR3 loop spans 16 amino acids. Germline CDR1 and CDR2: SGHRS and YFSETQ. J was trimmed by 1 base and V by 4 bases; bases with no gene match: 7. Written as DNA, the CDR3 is TGCGCCAGCAGCGTCGGGTGGGACAGGAACACCGGGGAGCTGTTTTTT. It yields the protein CASSVGWDRNTGELFF.

The CDR3 sequence: CASSFGDSSFREQYF. Here the CDR3 DNA reads TGTGCCAGCAGTTTTGGGGACAGTTCTTTCCGCGAGCAGTACTTC. This chain links TRBV28 with TRBJ2-7; the match to TRBD1 covers 7 bases. The V gene's germline CDR1 is MDHEN and CDR2 SYDVKM. The CDR3 has 15 amino acids. The ends lost 3 bases at V and 6 bases at J; junction bases unmatched: 11.

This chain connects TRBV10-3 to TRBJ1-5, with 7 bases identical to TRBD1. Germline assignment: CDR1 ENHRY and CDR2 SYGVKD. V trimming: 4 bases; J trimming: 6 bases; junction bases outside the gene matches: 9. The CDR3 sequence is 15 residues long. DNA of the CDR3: TGTGCCATCAGTGGGACAGCCAGGGGGGGTCAGCCCCAGCATTTT. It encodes CAISGTARGGQPQHF.

The CDR3 reads CASSIDPGTEAFF. The CDR3 DNA is TGTGCCAGTAGTATAGATCCGGGGACTGAAGCTTTCTTT. This chain links TRBV19 with TRBJ1-1, with D unresolved. Germline V lookup: CDR1 LNHDA, CDR2 SQIVND (reference sequence). With 0 bases removed from V and 5 bases from J, the gap between germline ends came to 7 bases. This CDR3 comprises 13 residues. The full variable domain, its missing parts supplied by reference TRBV19 and TRBJ1-1, is DGGITQSPKYLFRKEGQNVTLSCEQNLNHDAMYWYRQDPGQGLRLIYYSQIVNDFQKGDIAEGYSVSREKKESFPLTVTSAQKNPTAFYLCASSIDPGTEAFFGQGTRLTVV.

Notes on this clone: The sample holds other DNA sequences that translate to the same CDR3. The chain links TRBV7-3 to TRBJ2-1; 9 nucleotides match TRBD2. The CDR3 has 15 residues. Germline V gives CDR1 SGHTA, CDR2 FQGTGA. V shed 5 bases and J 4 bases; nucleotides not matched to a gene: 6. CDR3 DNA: TGTGCCAGCAGCCCCGGACTAGCGCTTTACAATGAGCAGTTCTTC. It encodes CASSPGLALYNEQFF.

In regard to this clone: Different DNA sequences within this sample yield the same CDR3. The CDR3 DNA follows: TGCGCCAGCAGCCAGACAGGCTCTGGAAACACCATATATTTT. Its protein is CASSQTGSGNTIYF. V gene TRBV5-1 combines with J gene TRBJ1-3, with D possibly being TRBD1 (6 bases). The germline V gene has CDR1 SGHRS and CDR2 YFSETQ. V lost 4 bases and J 0 bases, leaving 8 bases between the germline ends. This CDR3 spans 14 amino acids.

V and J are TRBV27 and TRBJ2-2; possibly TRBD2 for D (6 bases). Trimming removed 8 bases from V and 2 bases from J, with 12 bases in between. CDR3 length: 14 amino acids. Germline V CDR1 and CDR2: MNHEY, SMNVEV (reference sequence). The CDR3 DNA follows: TGTGCCAGCGGCCGGGACTCCAACACCGGGGAGCTGTTTTTT. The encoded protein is CASGRDSNTGELFF.

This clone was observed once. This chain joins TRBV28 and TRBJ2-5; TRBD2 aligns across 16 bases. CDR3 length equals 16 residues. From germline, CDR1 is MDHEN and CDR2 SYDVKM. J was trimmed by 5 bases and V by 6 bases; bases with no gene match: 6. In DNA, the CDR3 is TGTGCCAGCAGGGGGACTAGCGGGAGGGCCGGTGAGACCCAGTACTTC. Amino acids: CASRGTSGRAGETQYF.

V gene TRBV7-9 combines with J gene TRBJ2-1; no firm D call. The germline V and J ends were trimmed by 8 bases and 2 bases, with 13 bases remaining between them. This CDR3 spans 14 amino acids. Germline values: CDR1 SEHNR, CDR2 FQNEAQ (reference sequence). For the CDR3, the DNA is TGTGCCAGCGGATCCCATACGACCTACAATGAGCAGTTCTTC. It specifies CASGSHTTYNEQFF.

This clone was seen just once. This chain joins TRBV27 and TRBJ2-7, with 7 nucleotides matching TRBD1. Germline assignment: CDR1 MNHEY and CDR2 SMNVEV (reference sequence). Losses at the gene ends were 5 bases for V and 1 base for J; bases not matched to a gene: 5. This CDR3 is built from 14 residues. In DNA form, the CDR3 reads TGTGCCAGCAGTCGGTTGACAGGGTCCTACGAGCAGTACTTC. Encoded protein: CASSRLTGSYEQYF.

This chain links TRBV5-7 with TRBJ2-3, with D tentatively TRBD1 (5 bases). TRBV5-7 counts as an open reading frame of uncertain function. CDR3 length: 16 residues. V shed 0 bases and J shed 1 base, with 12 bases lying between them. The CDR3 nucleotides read TGTGCCAGCAGCTTGGCCAGGGTAGGGGGCACAGATACGCAGTATTTT. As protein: CASSLARVGGTDTQYF.

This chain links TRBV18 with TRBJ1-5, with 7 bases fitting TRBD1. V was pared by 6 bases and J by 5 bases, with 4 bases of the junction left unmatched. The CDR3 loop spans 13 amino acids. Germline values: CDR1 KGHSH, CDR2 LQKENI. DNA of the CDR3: TGTGCCAGCTCCGACCAGGGGGATCAGCCCCAGCATTTT. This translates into CASSDQGDQPQHF. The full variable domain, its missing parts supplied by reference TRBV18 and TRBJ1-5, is NAGVMQNPRHLVRRRGQEARLRCSPMKGHSHVYWYRQLPEEGLKFMVYLQKENIIDESGMPKERFSAEFPKEGPSILRIQQVVRGDSAAYFCASSDQGDQPQHFGDGTRLSIL.

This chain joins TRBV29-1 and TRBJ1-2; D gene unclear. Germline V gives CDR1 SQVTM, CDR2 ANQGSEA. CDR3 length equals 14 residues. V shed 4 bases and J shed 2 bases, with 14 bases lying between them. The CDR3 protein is CSVGRGLSNYGYTF. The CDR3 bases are TGCAGCGTTGGACGAGGGTTAAGCAACTATGGCTACACCTTC.

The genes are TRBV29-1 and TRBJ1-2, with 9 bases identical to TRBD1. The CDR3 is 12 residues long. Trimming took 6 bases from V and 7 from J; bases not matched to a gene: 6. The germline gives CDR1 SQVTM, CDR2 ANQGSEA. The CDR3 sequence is CSVADRGGGYTF. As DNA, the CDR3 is TGCAGCGTGGCGGACAGGGGCGGTGGCTACACCTTC.

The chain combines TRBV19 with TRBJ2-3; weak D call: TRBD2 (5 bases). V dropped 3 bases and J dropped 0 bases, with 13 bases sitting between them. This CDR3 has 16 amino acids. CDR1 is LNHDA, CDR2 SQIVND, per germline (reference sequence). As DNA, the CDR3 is TGTGCCAGTAGTATGAAGGAGCGGATGAGCACAGATACGCAGTATTTT. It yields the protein CASSMKERMSTDTQYF.

The CDR3 coding sequence is TGTGCCAGCAGCCAAGCCACTGGACAGGGTAACATTCAGTACTTC. As protein: CASSQATGQGNIQYF. This rearrangement joins TRBV4-2 to TRBJ2-4, with 8 bases aligning to TRBD1. The CDR3 runs 15 residues. The V gene's germline CDR1 is LGHNA and CDR2 YNFKEQ. Unmatched junction bases numbered 6, after V lost 1 base and J lost 7 bases.

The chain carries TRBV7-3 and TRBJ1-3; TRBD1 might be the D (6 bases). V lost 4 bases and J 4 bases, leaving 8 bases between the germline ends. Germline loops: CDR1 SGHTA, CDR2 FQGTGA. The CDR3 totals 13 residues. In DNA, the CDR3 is TGTGCCAGCAGCTCAGGGACAGGAAACACCATATATTTT. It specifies CASSSGTGNTIYF.

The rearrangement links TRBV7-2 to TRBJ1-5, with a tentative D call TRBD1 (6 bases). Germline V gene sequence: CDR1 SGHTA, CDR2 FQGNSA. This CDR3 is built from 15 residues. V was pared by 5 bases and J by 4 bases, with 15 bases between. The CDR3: CASSPWGGGNQPQHF. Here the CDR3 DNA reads TGTGCCAGCAGCCCCTGGGGGGGCGGTAATCAGCCCCAGCATTTT.

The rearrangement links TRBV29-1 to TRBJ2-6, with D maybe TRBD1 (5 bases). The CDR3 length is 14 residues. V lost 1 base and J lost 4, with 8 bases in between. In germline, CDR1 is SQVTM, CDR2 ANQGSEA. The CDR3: CSVEAGPGANVLTF. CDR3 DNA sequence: TGCAGCGTTGAAGCAGGGCCCGGGGCCAACGTCCTGACTTTC.

In DNA form, the CDR3 reads TGTGCCAGCATCTACCGGAGTAACCAAACCACCTACACTGAAGCTTTCTTT. Protein: CASIYRSNQTTYTEAFF. V and J are TRBV7-7 and TRBJ1-1; D gene uncertain. The CDR3 has 17 amino acids. Germline-derived CDR1 and CDR2 are SSHAT and FNYEAQ (reference sequence). The V gene lost 7 bases and the J gene lost 3 bases, with 24 bases spanning the gap.